A selection of T cell receptor beta chains follows, all from one sample in a study of blood T cells in healthy people across ages. Via MiXCR, TCRdb re-called the 5' RACE reads, giving one row per CDR3 protein. Of 600,000 to 900,000 distinct CDR3 sequences listed, roughly 25% are singletons. This sample was shared with a second study, whose subject was T cells of mothers and their children.

Sequencing used blood. These receptor sequences come from a boy under 18 in good health. Each CDR3 is given with its conserved first and last residue. The order of the fields is V gene, CDR3 protein.

>TRBV15
CATSRDEAGVVQETQYF
>TRBV5-1
CASSLAGMSRYTF
>TRBV10-3
CAISEAGQAREPFF
>TRBV20-1
CSALGGSGGILPYEQYF
>TRBV20-1
CGAGLGTASSYEQYF
>TRBV5-6
CASSLRRTLSSYEQYF
>TRBV19
CASSPDSGVSETQYF
>TRBV24-1
CATSDSLNEQFF
>TRBV20-1
CSARDPAGYEQYF
>TRBV18
CASSPTATRETQYF
>TRBV29-1
CSVEGNNEQFF
>TRBV10-3
CAIREGVLAGELKETQYF
>TRBV5-4
CASSLADQGTDTQYF
>TRBV5-5
CASRLGQPTFSYEQHF
>TRBV29-1
CSGVRAYEQYF
>TRBV6-5
CASSYSEVPTDTQYF
>TRBV18
CASSPGTGLSGEQYF
>TRBV5-1
CASSLASGGLAGYETQYF
>TRBV20-1
CSAPGQGMNIQYF
>TRBV2
CASSEGTGGNTIYF
>TRBV9
CASSERVQETQYF
>TRBV19
CASSPGEGLYEQYF
>TRBV3-1
CASSLRTLSYNEQFF
>TRBV12-3/TRBV12-4
CASSSPQGFTLNEQFF
>TRBV14
CASSQGRIGLAKNIQYF
>TRBV11-2
CASSFNTRSYNEQFF
>TRBV12-3/TRBV12-4
CATSSVPNEQFF
>TRBV6-5
CASSHGLGGRAPNSPLHF
>TRBV7-9
CSSSLEGYSNQPQHF
>TRBV20-1
CSARATGGYGYTF
>TRBV12-3/TRBV12-4
CASSSSGGAGETQYF
>TRBV9
CASSGQGVGDTEAFF
>TRBV13
CASSLVAQGNTGELFF
>TRBV4-1
CASRRFGAGGELFF
>TRBV28
CACSGGGPETQYF
>TRBV7-6
CASSPGGTGEGEQYF
>TRBV29-1
CSVISSGGANEQYF
>TRBV4-1
CASSQEGAGVETQYF
>TRBV25-1
CASSDPFPSGQGFKNIQYF
>TRBV9
CASSVVGGDQETQYF
>TRBV5-5
CASSLVWTTYEQYF
>TRBV5-1
CASSSPEGGFGEKLFF
>TRBV6-6
CASSSGQGAPNTEAFF